This T cell receptor (beta chain) emerged from a study of Ad26.COV2.S vaccination and SARS-CoV-2 variants. Study information: Ad26.COV2.S shots went into the muscle once or twice, 56 days apart.

Findings of the study overall: Breadth of non-spike TCRs did not differ between vaccinees and placebo recipients.

Here immunoSEQ multiplex PCR was the method, and the copy in TCRdb shows in-frame clones only, minus some. The sample has more than 300,000 clones, 85% seen once; the top ten hold 2.1%. The CDR3 loop spans 12 amino acids. Germline V gene data show CDR1 as MGHDK and CDR2 as SYGVNS. V was trimmed by 6 bases and J by 6 bases, leaving 10 bases between them. Only one count was recorded for this clone. Its matching antigen is unknown. Treatment here: roughly 20 received Ad26.COV2.S at low or high dose, single or two shots; roughly five received placebo; per-sample allocation not given. On day 63 after the first injection, vaccine and placebo recipients gave samples. In Boston, an adult donor aged 18-55 years took part.

The source was peripheral blood, collected in a trial of Ad26.COV2.S vaccine versus placebo. This chain joins TRBV25-1 and TRBJ2-3; D not certain. The TCR was taken from a person between 18 and 65 years old who received the Ad26.COV2.S COVID-19 vaccine or a placebo. CDR3 sequence (DNA): TGTGCCAGCAGATCATCAGGCGATACGCAGTATTTT. Translating gives CASRSSGDTQYF.